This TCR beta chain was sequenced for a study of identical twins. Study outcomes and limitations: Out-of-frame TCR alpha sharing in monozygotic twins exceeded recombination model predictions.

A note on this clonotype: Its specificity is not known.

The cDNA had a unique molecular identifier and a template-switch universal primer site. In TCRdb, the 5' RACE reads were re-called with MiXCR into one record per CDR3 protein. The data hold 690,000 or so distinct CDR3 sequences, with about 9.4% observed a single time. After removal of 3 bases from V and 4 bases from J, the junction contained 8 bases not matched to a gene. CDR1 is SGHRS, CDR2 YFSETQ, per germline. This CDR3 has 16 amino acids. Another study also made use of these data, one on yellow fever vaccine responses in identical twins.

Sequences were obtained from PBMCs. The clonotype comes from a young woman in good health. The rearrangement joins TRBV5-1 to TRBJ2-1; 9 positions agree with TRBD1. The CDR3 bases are TGCGCCAGCAGCTCCAAACAGGGGGCGCGGTACAATGAGCAGTTCTTC. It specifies CASSSKQGARYNEQFF.